This paragraph reports one T cell receptor (beta chain). Using immunoSEQ multiplex PCR, the repertoire was profiled, and TCRdb retains in-frame clones only, with some absent. The sample records around 56,000 clones, roughly nine tenths being singletons. The entry originates in a study of T cell changes during pregnancy in multiple sclerosis. The sequence came from a female donor with multiple sclerosis, enrolled in a pregnancy study. The sequencing used CD4+ T cells from peripheral blood mononuclear cells, collected in the third trimester of pregnancy.

Here the CDR3 reads CASSPGRESTDTQYF. The DNA of the CDR3 is TGTGCCAGTAGTCCCGGGCGGGAGAGCACAGATACGCAGTATTTT. The V call is TRBV19, the J call TRBJ2-3, with 7 bases lining up with TRBD2. This CDR3 spans 15 amino acids. Germline V gene data show CDR1 as LNHDA and CDR2 as SQIVND (reference sequence). The trim removed 5 bases at V and 0 bases at J, leaving 5 bases unmatched.